This TCR beta chain was recovered during a study of shared clonotypes between healthy human individuals. Study-level findings and limits: Larger richness was generally estimated for naive than memory subsets.

Positive CCR7 selection of CD45RO-negative cells yielded the naive CD8 cells, and terminally differentiated effector memory CD45RA+ cells were excluded. This clone was recorded only once. As yet, its antigen is unknown. Sorted-subset replicate PCR reactions were performed with about 190 ng DNA, corresponding to tens of thousands of T cell genomes. Repertoires were generated with immunoSEQ multiplex PCR, while TCRdb's copy carries only in-frame clones and drops some. In the table there are millions of clones, 90% to 95% of which are singletons. This TCR was recovered from a young man in good health. Some clones in this sample may be carry-over from other donors' samples. Sequenced: naive CD8+ T cells from PBMCs.

The chain's CDR3 is CASSQESPGLIFDEQFF. The CDR3 DNA sequence: TGCGCCAGCAGCCAAGAATCTCCGGGACTCATTTTCGATGAGCAGTTCTTC. The chain uses TRBV4-1 and TRBJ2-1; the D gene is possibly TRBD2 (6 bases). The germline V and J ends were trimmed by 0 bases and 8 bases, with 20 bases remaining between them. The germline V gene encodes CDR1 MGHRA and CDR2 YSYEKL. This CDR3 is built from 17 residues.